This T cell receptor beta chain was sequenced during a study of early T cells in non-severe SARS-CoV-2 infection. Study context: RNA in bulk from unsorted whole blood was sequenced, and chains were unpaired.

MiXCR was run by TCRdb on the 5' RACE reads, yielding one entry per CDR3 protein. The data contain around 68,000 distinct CDR3 sequences, 5% to 6.5% of them singletons. There are many counts of this clonotype. The source was whole blood, collected at baseline. The source of this sequence is an adult who was a healthcare worker with PCR-confirmed SARS-CoV-2 infection or an uninfected control (not recorded which).

CDR3 bases: TGTGCCAGCATCGTTGGCAATCAGCCCCAGCATTTT. This codes for CASIVGNQPQHF. The chain uses TRBV28 and TRBJ1-5; no firm D call. The CDR3 sequence is 12 residues long. The V gene's germline CDR1 is MDHEN and CDR2 SYDVKM. V lost 7 bases and J lost 2, with 6 bases in between.